The 27 T cell receptor beta chains given below trace back to one sample, sequenced in a study of blood T cell repertoires in COVID-19 (dated by TCRdb to between 2020 and 2021). To prepare the library, the immunoSEQ multiplex PCR assay was applied. What TCRdb holds here is the immuneACCESS table cut down to in-frame rearrangements. Part of the clones is not present; checked against another copy, under half of the missing clones reflect an unresolved V gene, and the others are unexplained. This sample is represented by fewer than 250,000 clones; about 91% of them were singletons. Together, the top ten hold just over 2.5% of the sample. The sequencing sample was made of PBMCs or T cells enriched from blood (not recorded which). These receptors originate from a woman aged 25 to 39 with acute COVID-19.

This clone was detected only a few times. The V gene is TRBV6-5, the J gene TRBJ2-5; TRBD1 agrees at 9 bases. This CDR3 region has 13 residues. J gave up 3 bases and V 9 bases, and 5 bases lay outside the gene matches. Germline CDR1 reads MNHEY; CDR2 reads SVGAGI. CDR3 region: CARNRGPEETQYF. CDR3 bases: TGTGCCAGGAACAGGGGGCCTGAAGAGACCCAGTACTTC.

This clone was recorded a few times. This chain uses TRBV28 with TRBJ1-1; D might be TRBD1 (6 bases). V lost 6 bases, J lost 4 bases, and 9 bases lay in between. The CDR3 has 12 residues. Germline loops: CDR1 MDHEN, CDR2 SYDVKM. CDR3 in amino acids: CASREQGTEAFF. The CDR3 region has the DNA TGTGCCAGCAGAGAACAGGGCACTGAAGCTTTCTTT. Variable domain in full (rest from reference TRBV28 and TRBJ1-1): DVKVTQSSRYLVKRTGEKVFLECVQDMDHENMFWYRQDPGLGLRLIYFSYDVKMKEKGDIPEGYSVSREKKERFSLILESASTNQTSMYLCASREQGTEAFFGQGTRLTVV.

The gene calls are TRBV11-3 and TRBJ1-3; the D gene is possibly TRBD1 (5 bases). Per the germline V gene, CDR1 is SGHNT and CDR2 is YENEEA. The CDR3 sequence is 15 residues long. The V end was cut by 7 bases, the J end by 0 bases, with 13 bases between. CDR3: CASIPKGCSGNTIYF. CDR3 DNA sequence: TGTGCCAGCATCCCGAAGGGGTGCTCTGGAAACACCATATATTTT.

CDR3 amino acids: CSASRVSGQETQYF. The CDR3 DNA follows: TGCAGTGCTAGTCGGGTTAGCGGGCAAGAGACCCAGTACTTC. The rearrangement links TRBV20-1 to TRBJ2-5; TRBD2 matches 7 bases. Looked up from germline, CDR1 is DFQATT and CDR2 is SNEGSKA (reference sequence). Losses at the gene ends were 3 bases for V and 2 bases for J; bases not matched to a gene: 6. The CDR3 has 14 amino acids.

This chain uses TRBV11-2 with TRBJ1-1; no definite D call. The CDR3 is 16 residues long. V was trimmed by 1 base and J by 0 bases, leaving 12 bases between them. Germline CDR1 and CDR2: SGHAT and FQNNGV. The CDR3 DNA reads as TGTGCCAGCAGCTTAGGCAGGTCTATATTGAACACTGAAGCTTTCTTT. Translating it yields CASSLGRSILNTEAFF.

The gene calls are TRBV7-6 and TRBJ1-2, with TRBD1 as a possible D gene (5 bases). Trimming left V 1 base short and J 7 bases short, with 13 bases between. The length of the CDR3 is 14 residues. Germline-derived CDR1 and CDR2 are SGHVS and FNYEAQ. The CDR3 spells CASSLEGRVGGYTF. CDR3 DNA sequence: TGTGCCAGCAGCTTAGAGGGCAGGGTGGGTGGCTACACCTTC.

V usage is TRBV7-8 and J usage is TRBJ2-2; 10 bases match TRBD2. CDR3 size: 13 residues. Per germline, CDR1 SGHVS and CDR2 FQNEAQ. V was pared by 11 bases and J by 3 bases, with 3 bases of the junction left unmatched. The CDR3 loop reads CASGLAHTGELFF. CDR3 DNA: TGTGCCTCGGGACTAGCGCACACCGGGGAGCTGTTTTTT.

This clone was detected only once. The chain couples TRBV10-3 to TRBJ2-5, with D tentatively TRBD1 (6 bases). Trimming took off 8 bases at V and 2 bases at J, with 18 bases between the two ends. The CDR3 has 15 residues. Germline V lookup: CDR1 ENHRY, CDR2 SYGVKD. The CDR3 DNA sequence: TGTGCCATCTCCGGGACAAGGAGTTTTCAAGAGACCCAGTACTTC. Its translation: CAISGTRSFQETQYF.

This chain connects TRBV10-1 to TRBJ1-1; 7 bases agree with TRBD1. This CDR3 contains 13 residues. The junction had 5 bases not matched to a gene; V was cut back by 5 bases and J by 5 bases. Germline CDR1 and CDR2: WNHNN and SYGVQD (reference sequence). The CDR3 region has the DNA TGCGCCAGCAGTAGGACAGGACGGACTGAAGCTTTCTTT. Protein sequence: CASSRTGRTEAFF.

This clone was counted a few times. Different DNA sequences within this sample yield the same CDR3. J is TRBJ2-6 and V is TRBV3-1 (or the pseudogene TRBV3-2); TRBD1 aligns across 8 bases. The length of the CDR3 is 17 residues. The junction had 2 bases not matched to a gene; V was cut back by 0 bases and J by 1 base. Germline V CDR1 and CDR2: LGHDT, YNNKEL (reference sequence). The CDR3 sequence is CASSQEQGASGANVLTF. The CDR3 coding sequence is TGTGCCAGCAGCCAAGAGCAGGGGGCGTCTGGGGCCAACGTCCTGACTTTC.

J is TRBJ2-3 and V is TRBV7-9; 7 bases are shared with TRBD1. CDR3 size: 15 residues. CDR1 is SEHNR and CDR2 is FQNEAQ in the germline V gene (reference sequence). V shed 2 bases and J 4 bases; nucleotides not matched to a gene: 6. Written as DNA, the CDR3 is TGTGCCAGCAGCTTAACAGGGGTAGAAGCAGATACGCAGTATTTT. Its translation is CASSLTGVEADTQYF. The full variable domain, its missing parts supplied by reference TRBV7-9 and TRBJ2-3, is DTGVSQNPRHKITKRGQNVTFRCDPISEHNRLYWYRQTLGQGPEFLTYFQNEAQLEKSRLLSDRFSAERPKGSFSTLEIQRTEQGDSAMYLCASSLTGVEADTQYFGPGTRLTVL.

In its sample, this clone was seen once. The chain employs TRBV5-6 and TRBJ2-1; no definite D call. The CDR3 loop spans 12 amino acids. Germline V gene sequence: CDR1 SGHDT, CDR2 YYEEEE. V was pared by 4 bases and J by 10 bases, with 12 bases between. Here the CDR3 DNA reads TGTGCCAGCAGCAATAGACAAGGAGAGCAGTTCTTC. It is translated as CASSNRQGEQFF.

The genes are TRBV5-1 and TRBJ2-1; 7 bases match TRBD1. Germline V lookup: CDR1 SGHRS, CDR2 YFSETQ. CDR3 length: 16 residues. V dropped 5 bases and J dropped 6; count of bases not matched to a gene: 14. As DNA, the CDR3 is TGCGCCAGCAGTCAGAATACAGGGGACGGTGGCAATGAGCAGTTCTTC. As protein: CASSQNTGDGGNEQFF.

The chain carries TRBV7-9 and TRBJ2-1; 16 bases are shared with TRBD2. CDR1 is SEHNR, CDR2 FQNEAQ, per germline (reference sequence). This CDR3 is built from 17 residues. The J segment lost 4 bases and the V segment lost 3 bases, leaving 3 bases of the junction unmatched. The CDR3 nucleotides are TGTGCCAGCAGCTTTGGGACTAGCGGGGGGGCATACAATGAGCAGTTCTTC. Its translation is CASSFGTSGGAYNEQFF.

The rearrangement joins TRBV5-1 to TRBJ1-1; D is ambiguous. Germline assignment: CDR1 SGHRS and CDR2 YFSETQ. Trimming left V 7 bases short and J 6 bases short, with 19 bases between. The CDR3 loop spans 14 amino acids. CDR3 region: CASGLDAGVAEAFF. DNA for the CDR3: TGCGCCAGCGGGTTGGACGCCGGGGTGGCTGAAGCTTTCTTT.

The V call is TRBV6-6, the J call TRBJ1-5; 7 bases fit TRBD1. The CDR3 runs to 16 residues. CDR1 is MNHNY and CDR2 is SVGAGI in the germline V gene (reference sequence). With V trimmed by 7 bases and J by 1 base, 10 bases remained unmatched. The CDR3 reads CASNLSPGQSNQPQHF. In DNA, the CDR3 is TGTGCCAGCAACCTGTCTCCGGGACAGAGCAATCAGCCCCAGCATTTT.

The CDR3: CASSQDWGRWIEAFF. The CDR3, as DNA: TGCGCCAGCAGCCAAGATTGGGGGCGATGGATTGAAGCTTTCTTT. The chain uses TRBV4-3 and TRBJ1-1; possible D gene TRBD1, 6 bases. CDR3 length: 15 amino acids. CDR1 and CDR2 (germline): LGHNA, YSLEER. The V end lost 0 bases, the J end lost 7 bases, and 15 bases lay between the germline ends.

V and J are TRBV7-6 and TRBJ1-3; TRBD1 matches at 9 bases. The CDR3 runs 15 residues. Germline assignment: CDR1 SGHVS and CDR2 FNYEAQ. V was clipped by 2 bases and J by 2 bases; unmatched bases: 1. The CDR3 region is CASSLTGGPGNTIYF. The CDR3 coding sequence is TGTGCCAGCAGCTTAACAGGGGGCCCTGGAAACACCATATATTTT.

The chain combines TRBV6-2 or TRBV6-3 with TRBJ1-5; 8 positions match TRBD1. This CDR3 has 14 amino acids. The trim removed 1 base at V and 4 bases at J, leaving 0 bases unmatched. Germline V gene sequence: CDR1 MNHEY, CDR2 SVGEGT. The chain's CDR3 is CASSYWDRNQPQHF. CDR3 in DNA: TGTGCCAGCAGTTACTGGGACAGGAATCAGCCCCAGCATTTT.

The chain uses TRBV3-1 (or the pseudogene TRBV3-2) and TRBJ1-1, with D perhaps TRBD1 (6 bases). The CDR3 runs to 13 residues. From germline, CDR1 is LGHDT and CDR2 YNNKEL (reference sequence). The germline V and J ends were trimmed by 2 bases and 6 bases, with 10 bases remaining between them. CDR3 in amino acids: CASSQRDISEAFF. The CDR3 nucleotides read TGTGCCAGCAGCCAAAGGGACATATCTGAAGCTTTCTTT.

The V and J genes are TRBV11-2 and TRBJ2-1; perhaps TRBD2 as D (6 bases). The CDR3 extends over 14 amino acids. The V end lost 4 bases, the J end lost 6 bases, and 13 bases lay between the germline ends. Germline values: CDR1 SGHAT, CDR2 FQNNGV. The CDR3 sequence is CASSYLAILNEQFF. CDR3 DNA sequence: TGTGCCAGCAGCTACCTAGCGATCCTCAATGAGCAGTTCTTC.

The rearrangement links TRBV27 to TRBJ2-3; possibly TRBD2 for D (5 bases). The V and J ends lost 2 bases and 15 bases respectively, with 18 bases between them. The CDR3 consists of 13 residues. Germline V gene data show CDR1 as MNHEY and CDR2 as SMNVEV (reference sequence). Here the CDR3 reads CASSLLDDPWTYF. The CDR3 DNA reads as TGTGCCAGCAGTTTACTAGACGACCCCTGGACTTATTTT.

The gene calls are TRBV9 and TRBJ1-1; D uncertain. Trimming removed 4 bases from V and 8 bases from J, with 15 bases in between. This CDR3 is built from 13 residues. Germline assignment: CDR1 SGDLS and CDR2 YYNGEE. CDR3 sequence reads: CASSPLQLGEAFF. The CDR3 nucleotides read TGTGCCAGCAGCCCCCTCCAGTTGGGCGAAGCTTTCTTT.

The V gene is TRBV29-1, the J gene TRBJ2-7; 11 bases match TRBD2. Unmatched junction bases numbered 3, after V lost 6 bases and J lost 2 bases. The germline V gene encodes CDR1 SQVTM and CDR2 ANQGSEA. The length of the CDR3 is 13 residues. CDR3 region: CSVSSGGTYEQYF. DNA of the CDR3: TGCAGCGTCTCTAGCGGGGGGACCTACGAGCAGTACTTC.

In its sample, this clone was seen a few times. Other DNA sequences in this specimen translate into the identical CDR3. The J gene is TRBJ1-1, the V gene TRBV7-2; a weak D match, TRBD1 (6 bases). V gave up 2 bases and J gave up 4 bases, with 8 bases separating them. The length of the CDR3 is 13 residues. Germline V CDR1 and CDR2: SGHTA, FQGNSA. The CDR3 region has the DNA TGTGCCAGCAGCTTACTCAGGGGCACTGAAGCTTTCTTT. Its protein product is CASSLLRGTEAFF.

This chain joins TRBV2 and TRBJ1-2; D gene unclear. Germline V gene data show CDR1 as SNHLY and CDR2 as FYNNEI. This CDR3 is built from 17 residues. The V end was cut by 6 bases, the J end by 8 bases, with 28 bases between. The CDR3 region is CASRRLLIFREAGGYTF. The CDR3 nucleotides read TGTGCCAGCAGGCGACTCTTAATCTTCCGGGAGGCTGGGGGCTACACCTTC.

The chain is built from TRBV18 and TRBJ1-4; D is ambiguous. This CDR3 contains 15 residues. CDR1 and CDR2 (germline): KGHSH, LQKENI. Between the trimmed V and J ends, which lost 2 bases and 7 bases, there was a span of 14 bases. CDR3 sequence reads: CASSPREAEGEKLFF. The CDR3 region has the DNA TGTGCCAGCTCACCAAGGGAAGCGGAGGGTGAAAAACTGTTTTTT.